There are many counts of the clone carrying this T cell receptor (beta chain). The same CDR3 can be traced to other DNA sequences in this sample. V lost 3 bases, J lost 8 bases, and 10 bases lay in between. Per the germline V gene, CDR1 is MDHEN and CDR2 is SYDVKM. This CDR3 is built from 12 residues. Generated by immunoSEQ multiplex PCR, the TCRdb table keeps only in-frame clones and is missing some. The table has about 1.1 million clones, 70% to 85% seen once. These data come from a study of shared clonotypes between healthy human individuals. Turning to the study itself: CD8 memory received one plate per donor, CD8 naive two, CD4 memory three and CD4 naive three.

The sample comprised memory CD4+ T cells from PBMCs. As for subset: CD45RA-negative fraction. This sequence originates from a man aged 18 to 35 in good health. Some clones in this sample may be carry-over from other donors' samples. The V and J genes are TRBV28 and TRBJ1-2, with unresolved D. In DNA, the CDR3 is TGTGCCAGCAGTTTGTCCGCTAGGGGCTACACCTTC. Residues: CASSLSARGYTF.